These 32 T cell receptor beta chains came from one sample sequenced in a study of blood T cells in healthy people across ages. For the second PCR, which ran for roughly 6 to 11 cycles, a sample-barcoded 5' primer and a J-beta primer mix were used. Each CDR3 protein gets one entry after TCRdb re-called the 5' RACE reads with MiXCR. This table has some 710,000 distinct CDR3 sequences, around 50% appearing once. Material for sequencing was blood. The receptors were gathered from an elderly man in good health.

The chain couples TRBV12-3 or TRBV12-4 to TRBJ2-2, with unresolved D. The V end lost 2 bases, the J end lost 6 bases, and 7 bases lay between the germline ends. This CDR3 is built from 13 residues. CDR3 loop: CASSLNSPGELFF. DNA of the CDR3: TGTGCCAGCAGTTTAAATTCACCCGGGGAGCTGTTTTTT.

The gene calls are TRBV3-1 and TRBJ2-4; D may correspond to TRBD1 or TRBD2 (5 bases each). The closer fit of TRBJ2-5 to the DNA end suggests the J call may be wrong. This CDR3 is built from 15 residues. Germline V gene sequence: CDR1 LGHDT, CDR2 YNNKEL (reference sequence). Here the CDR3 DNA reads TGTGCCAGCAGCCAACTCCTCGAGGGGTTTGAGACCCAGTACTTC. Translating gives CASSQLLEGFETQYF.

This clonotype was counted a few times. This rearrangement joins TRBV5-1 to TRBJ2-5; tentatively, D is TRBD1 (5 bases). Germline V CDR1 and CDR2: SGHRS, YFSETQ. Trimming cost V 3 bases and J 3 bases, with 18 bases left between them. There are 16 residues in the CDR3. The CDR3 region has the DNA TGCGCCAGCAGCTCCAGCCCAGGGCGAAACAAAGAGACCCAGTACTTC. Translating it yields CASSSSPGRNKETQYF.

CDR3: CASSLSGSGDNEQYF. CDR3 DNA sequence: TGTGCCAGCAGCCTGAGCGGGAGTGGGGACAATGAGCAGTACTTC. This chain links TRBV4-2 with TRBJ2-1; 8 bases map to TRBD2. The DNA end is a closer match to TRBJ2-7, so the J assignment may be wrong. This CDR3 comprises 15 residues. CDR1 is LGHNA, CDR2 YNFKEQ, per germline.

The chain is built from TRBV5-5 and TRBJ2-5; the D is unclear. Per the germline V gene, CDR1 is SGHKS and CDR2 is YYEKEE (reference sequence). The CDR3 totals 15 residues. V lost 5 bases and J lost 11, with 25 bases in between. The CDR3 nucleotides read TGTGCCAGCAGTGCGCGGCAGACAAACTACAATGAGCAGTACTTC. Protein product: CASSARQTNYNEQYF.

The gene calls are TRBV20-1 and TRBJ1-1, with 7 bases lining up with TRBD1. The V and J ends lost 6 bases and 8 bases, in that order; junction bases with no gene match: 21. Germline-derived CDR1 and CDR2 are DFQATT and SNEGSKA (reference sequence). There are 16 residues in the CDR3. CDR3 amino acids: CSADFVGLGTAHEAFF. The CDR3 DNA sequence: TGCAGTGCAGACTTTGTGGGGTTAGGGACAGCCCACGAAGCTTTCTTT.

This chain joins TRBV18 and TRBJ2-7; no clear D. Trimming stripped 3 bases from V and 3 bases from J, with 12 bases between. The germline V gene encodes CDR1 KGHSH and CDR2 LQKENI. The CDR3 sequence is 14 residues long. The DNA for the CDR3 is TGTGCCAGCTCACCCCCCGGAAATCTCTACGAGCAGTACTTC. Protein: CASSPPGNLYEQYF.

This clonotype was seen a few times. The J gene is TRBJ2-5, the V gene TRBV18; 9 nucleotides align to TRBD1. The J segment lost 2 bases and the V segment lost 5 bases, leaving 6 bases of the junction unmatched. Germline V gene data show CDR1 as KGHSH and CDR2 as LQKENI. The CDR3 is 15 residues long. As DNA, the CDR3 is TGTGCCAGCTCAGGGTACAGGGGGCAGCAAGAGACCCAGTACTTC. Translated: CASSGYRGQQETQYF.

The gene calls are TRBV5-1 and TRBJ2-5; the D gene is possibly TRBD2 (5 bases). In germline, CDR1 is SGHRS, CDR2 YFSETQ. V was pared by 0 bases and J by 4 bases, with 7 bases between. The CDR3 has 13 amino acids. The CDR3: CASSLVEGETQYF. In DNA form, the CDR3 reads TGCGCCAGCAGCTTGGTCGAGGGAGAGACCCAGTACTTC.

V and J are TRBV9 and TRBJ2-7; D not certain. V lost 7 bases to trimming and J lost 0 bases, with 14 bases between them. The CDR3 sequence is 14 residues long. Germline V gene lookup returns CDR1 SGDLS and CDR2 YYNGEE. The CDR3 DNA reads as TGTGCCAGCCCCGCTCGACACCGCTCCTACGAGCAGTACTTC. Residues: CASPARHRSYEQYF.

This clonotype was detected only a few times. The chain joins TRBV7-2 to TRBJ2-3; 9 bases line up with TRBD2. CDR1 is SGHTA and CDR2 is FQGNSA in the germline V gene. V lost 8 bases to trimming and J lost 7 bases; unmatched junction nucleotides: 13. This CDR3 has 15 residues. In DNA, the CDR3 is TGTGCCAGCGGACTTAGCGGGAGCGGCGGCCATACGCAGTATTTT. Its translation: CASGLSGSGGHTQYF.

The chain joins TRBV5-1 to TRBJ2-6; TRBD2 might be the D (6 bases). V shed 4 bases and J shed 0 bases, with 11 bases lying between them. Germline values: CDR1 SGHRS, CDR2 YFSETQ. The CDR3 sequence is 16 residues long. DNA for the CDR3: TGCGCCAGCAGCAGCCCCGGGAGCTCTGGGGCCAACGTCCTGACTTTC. Its translation: CASSSPGSSGANVLTF.

The chain is built from TRBV20-1 and TRBJ2-5; possibly TRBD1 for D (6 bases). V lost 6 bases and J lost 2, with 13 bases in between. CDR3 length: 13 amino acids. CDR1 is DFQATT, CDR2 SNEGSKA, per germline (reference sequence). The CDR3 nucleotides are TGCAGTGCCCAGGGGACGGTACAAGAGACCCAGTACTTC. It yields the protein CSAQGTVQETQYF.

This chain joins TRBV28 and TRBJ1-6, with D uncertain. V was trimmed by 4 bases and J by 7 bases, leaving 5 bases between them. CDR1 and CDR2 from the germline V gene are MDHEN and SYDVKM. This CDR3 has 12 residues. Written as DNA, the CDR3 is TGTGCCAGCAGTTCGGGGAATTCACCCCTCCACTTT. Protein sequence: CASSSGNSPLHF.

The chain links TRBV20-1 to TRBJ1-4, with D maybe TRBD1 (5 bases). Between the trimmed V and J ends, which lost 3 bases and 8 bases, there was a span of 16 bases. This CDR3 comprises 14 residues. Germline values: CDR1 DFQATT, CDR2 SNEGSKA (reference sequence). The CDR3 is CSASPGAGYEKLFF. CDR3 nucleotide sequence: TGCAGTGCTAGCCCTGGAGCAGGGTACGAAAAACTGTTTTTT.

J is TRBJ1-2 and V is TRBV3-1; perhaps TRBD1 as D (5 bases). This CDR3 has 13 amino acids. Trimming pared 2 bases from V and 3 bases from J, leaving 7 bases between. Germline V gene sequence: CDR1 LGHDT, CDR2 YNNKEL (reference sequence). CDR3 in DNA: TGTGCCAGCAGCCAATTAGGGGACTATGGCTACACCTTC. It specifies CASSQLGDYGYTF.

Regarding this clonotype: A much more abundant neighbour one base away suggests this may be a read error. The V gene is TRBV7-2, the J gene TRBJ2-3; TRBD1 might be the D (6 bases). V lost 4 bases, J lost 0 bases, and 14 bases lay in between. Germline CDR1 reads SGHTA; CDR2 reads FQGNSA. The CDR3 is made up of 16 amino acids. The CDR3: CASSSVRTASTDTQYF. CDR3 coding DNA: TGTGCCAGCAGCTCGGTCCGGACAGCTAGCACAGATACGCAGTATTTT.

This clonotype was observed a handful of times. The chain couples TRBV27 to TRBJ2-7; 9 nucleotides agree with TRBD1. V lost 6 bases, J lost 4 bases, and 4 bases stayed unmatched. This CDR3 comprises 13 residues. Germline-derived CDR1 and CDR2 are MNHEY and SMNVEV (reference sequence). The CDR3 region is CASSRQGGYEQYF. For the CDR3, the DNA is TGTGCCAGCAGCCGACAGGGGGGATACGAGCAGTACTTC.

Only a few counts were recorded for this clonotype. The chain recombines TRBV7-7 with TRBJ2-1, with a weak D call TRBD2 (6 bases). Germline V gene lookup returns CDR1 SSHAT and CDR2 FNYEAQ (reference sequence). The CDR3 totals 15 residues. Trimming shortened V by 0 bases and J by 3 bases, and 9 bases separated the two germline ends. CDR3 protein: CASSLAGLDYNEQFF. In DNA form, the CDR3 reads TGTGCCAGCAGCTTAGCGGGACTCGACTACAATGAGCAGTTCTTC.

At least ten counts were recorded for this clonotype. The chain combines TRBV7-9 with TRBJ2-4, with D possibly matching TRBD2 (5 bases). Germline V lookup: CDR1 SEHNR, CDR2 FQNEAQ (reference sequence). The CDR3 extends over 15 amino acids. V was shortened by 1 base and J by 0 bases, with 7 bases between the two germline ends. The CDR3 DNA follows: TGTGCCAGCAGCTTAGGCCGGGGAGCCAAAAACATTCAGTACTTC. Encoded protein: CASSLGRGAKNIQYF.

About this clonotype: This may arise from a read error, as a much more abundant clone is one base away. The V call is TRBV29-1, the J call TRBJ2-7; D remains unclear. The CDR3 consists of 11 residues. Trimming took 4 bases from V and 2 from J, leaving 6 bases between them. Germline V lookup: CDR1 SQVTM, CDR2 ANQGSEA. The DNA for the CDR3 is TGCAGCGTTGGAGTAGCCTACGAGCAGTACTTC. Translated, it gives CSVGVAYEQYF.

The chain couples TRBV15 to TRBJ2-4, with D possibly matching TRBD1 (6 bases). V lost 3 bases, J lost 4 bases, and 10 bases lay in between. The CDR3 totals 14 residues. Germline V gene data show CDR1 as LNHNV and CDR2 as YYDKDF (reference sequence). This chain's CDR3 is CATSSETGKNIQYF. The CDR3 nucleotides are TGTGCCACCAGCAGCGAAACAGGGAAAAACATTCAGTACTTC.

In its sample, this clonotype was seen once. The rearrangement joins TRBV6-5 to TRBJ1-2; D might be TRBD1 (5 bases). Trimming took 5 bases from V and 7 from J, leaving 11 bases between them. CDR1 and CDR2 from the germline V gene are MNHEY and SVGAGI. The length of the CDR3 is 12 residues. The CDR3 DNA sequence: TGTGCCAGCAGTCAGGGTCACCGTGGCTACACCTTC. This encodes CASSQGHRGYTF.

The rearrangement links TRBV28 to TRBJ2-3; D may be TRBD1 or TRBD2 (5 bases each). The V gene lost 4 bases and the J gene lost 2 bases, with 13 bases spanning the gap. The CDR3 sequence is 15 residues long. CDR1 is MDHEN and CDR2 is SYDVKM in the germline V gene. The CDR3 is CASSWQGRVTDTQYF. The CDR3 DNA reads TGTGCCAGCAGTTGGCAGGGACGCGTCACAGATACGCAGTATTTT.

The chain couples TRBV27 to TRBJ2-5; D gene unclear. In germline, CDR1 is MNHEY, CDR2 SMNVEV (reference sequence). The V end lost 5 bases, the J end lost 2 bases, and 12 bases lay between the germline ends. CDR3 size: 14 residues. CDR3 coding DNA: TGTGCCAGCAGTCCACGGCGATCACAAGAGACCCAGTACTTC. The encoded protein is CASSPRRSQETQYF.

This clonotype has only a few counts. The genes are TRBV5-1 and TRBJ1-1; the D is unclear. Germline V CDR1 and CDR2: SGHRS, YFSETQ. V lost 3 bases and J 0 bases, leaving 12 bases between the germline ends. This CDR3 is built from 15 residues. CDR3 amino acids: CASSSGQLMNTEAFF. In nucleotides, the CDR3 is TGCGCCAGCAGCTCCGGGCAGCTCATGAACACTGAAGCTTTCTTT.

This clonotype was detected a few times. The chain joins TRBV5-1 to TRBJ2-1; 11 positions match TRBD1. Trimming cost V 4 bases and J 9 bases; bases outside gene matches: 9. CDR1 is SGHRS and CDR2 is YFSETQ in the germline V gene. The CDR3 has 15 residues. DNA for the CDR3: TGCGCCAGCAGCCAGGGACAGGGGGGCGTGGGTGAGCAGTTCTTC. It encodes CASSQGQGGVGEQFF. The full variable domain, in which reference TRBV5-1 and TRBJ2-1 provide the parts outside the CDR3, is KAGVTQTPRYLIKTRGQQVTLSCSPISGHRSVSWYQQTPGQGLQFLFEYFSETQRNKGNFPGRFSGRQFSNSRSEMNVSTLELGDSALYLCASSQGQGGVGEQFFGPGTRLTVL.

This clonotype was observed a few times. The J gene is TRBJ1-6, the V gene TRBV11-2, with unresolved D. CDR3 length equals 21 residues. CDR1 is SGHAT and CDR2 is FQNNGV in the germline V gene. V shed 1 base and J shed 0 bases, with 22 bases lying between them. The DNA of the CDR3 is TGTGCCAGCAGCTTAGGGGCCAGAAACGGTCCTACGGGCTCCTATAATTCACCCCTCCACTTT. It specifies CASSLGARNGPTGSYNSPLHF.

Turning to this clonotype: The germline gene is not matched at one end of the junction; a read error may be the cause. The chain carries TRBV7-9 and TRBJ2-7; 7 positions match TRBD2. The V gene's germline CDR1 is SEHNR and CDR2 FQNEAQ (reference sequence). This CDR3 has 14 amino acids. CDR3 loop: CAGRNDVAGDEQYF. The CDR3 DNA reads as TGTGCCGGCAGAAATGATGTCGCGGGGGACGAGCAGTACTTC.

This clonotype was seen ten or more times. It may be a read error: a sequence one base away is much more abundant. The chain has TRBV5-1 and TRBJ2-1; TRBD1 might be the D (5 bases). V lost 4 bases, J lost 2 bases, and 10 bases lay in between. This CDR3 comprises 14 residues. CDR1 is SGHRS and CDR2 is YFSETQ in the germline V gene. The chain's CDR3 is CASSVARAYNEQFF. DNA of the CDR3: TGCGCCAGCAGCGTGGCCAGGGCCTACAATGAGCAGTTCTTC.

This clonotype was recorded many times. The gene calls are TRBV20-1 and TRBJ2-7; the match to TRBD2 covers 7 bases. The ends lost 3 bases at V and 0 bases at J; junction bases unmatched: 5. CDR1 and CDR2 (germline): DFQATT, SNEGSKA (reference sequence). CDR3 size: 14 residues. In DNA, the CDR3 is TGCAGTGCTAGCGACGGGAGGAGCTCCTACGAGCAGTACTTC. Translating it yields CSASDGRSSYEQYF.

This clonotype has at least ten counts. The chain links TRBV20-1 to TRBJ1-2, with TRBD1 as a possible D gene (5 bases). From germline, CDR1 is DFQATT and CDR2 SNEGSKA (reference sequence). The CDR3 totals 12 residues. Trimming took off 4 bases at V and 6 bases at J, with 12 bases between the two ends. The CDR3 nucleotides are TGCAGTGCTAACACCGGGGACGATGGCTACACCTTC. Translated: CSANTGDDGYTF.